The 20 T cell receptor beta chains presented below share a single source sample, sequenced in a study of blood T cell repertoires in COVID-19. Clones were read by immunoSEQ multiplex PCR, and TCRdb kept only the in-frame ones, dropping some. The sample comprises about 300,000 clones, around 90% of which are singletons, and roughly 6.7% rests with the top ten. The sequenced sample consisted of peripheral blood. The origin of the receptors is a man younger than 30 who had recovered from COVID-19.

The genes are TRBV4-2 and TRBJ2-7; 12 bases fit TRBD2. With 0 bases clipped from V and 3 bases from J, the junction kept 9 bases outside the gene matches. Looked up from germline, CDR1 is LGHNA and CDR2 is YNFKEQ. The CDR3 is made up of 18 amino acids. CDR3 coding DNA: TGTGCCAGCAGCCAAGAGACAGTTTCTAGCGGGAGGGACTACGAGCAGTACTTC. This codes for CASSQETVSSGRDYEQYF.

This clone came up once. The chain recombines TRBV9 with TRBJ1-2; D gene unclear. Germline V gene data show CDR1 as SGDLS and CDR2 as YYNGEE. Between the trimmed V and J ends, which lost 0 bases and 6 bases, there was a span of 6 bases. The CDR3 totals 12 residues. The CDR3 sequence: CASSVGADGYTF. The DNA of the CDR3 is TGTGCCAGCAGCGTAGGGGCCGATGGCTACACCTTC.

The rearrangement links TRBV3-1 (or the pseudogene TRBV3-2) to TRBJ1-6; D is uncertain. Germline values: CDR1 LGHDT, CDR2 YNNKEL (reference sequence). CDR3 length equals 14 residues. The V and J ends lost 2 bases and 6 bases respectively, with 8 bases between them. CDR3: CASSQMAVNSPLHF. Here the CDR3 DNA reads TGTGCCAGCAGCCAAATGGCAGTTAATTCACCCCTCCACTTT.

The rearrangement links TRBV4-1 to TRBJ1-2, with D unresolved. The V end lost 0 bases, the J end lost 6 bases, and 14 bases lay between the germline ends. Germline values: CDR1 MGHRA, CDR2 YSYEKL. The CDR3 has 15 amino acids. As DNA, the CDR3 is TGCGCCAGCAGCCAAGATTGGGGAGGGAGGGATGGCTACACCTTC. Residues: CASSQDWGGRDGYTF.

The chain uses TRBV4-1 and TRBJ1-2; TRBD1 aligns across 7 bases. V trimming: 1 base; J trimming: 2 bases; junction bases outside the gene matches: 7. The CDR3 runs to 16 residues. Germline CDR1 MGHRA, CDR2 YSYEKL. CDR3 nucleotides: TGCGCCAGCAGCCAAGGGGACAGCCGACGGAACTATGGCTACACCTTC. It translates to CASSQGDSRRNYGYTF.

This chain links TRBV6-5 with TRBJ2-7; TRBD1 is a possible D gene (6 bases). V was pared by 7 bases and J by 3 bases, with 16 bases between. Germline V gene sequence: CDR1 MNHEY, CDR2 SVGAGI. The CDR3 has 14 amino acids. CDR3 in DNA: TGTGCCAGCAAACAGGGCCATACGAGCTACGAGCAGTACTTC. It yields the protein CASKQGHTSYEQYF.

This sequence joins TRBV4-1 and TRBJ1-4, with no clear D. Germline V gives CDR1 MGHRA, CDR2 YSYEKL. This CDR3 is 15 amino acids long. The V gene lost 4 bases and the J gene lost 0 bases, with 9 bases spanning the gap. The CDR3 bases are TGCGCCAGCAGCCGTCAGACAACAACTAATGAAAAACTGTTTTTT. Its translation is CASSRQTTTNEKLFF.

The CDR3 bases are TGTGCCATCAGCGAAAACAATGCCGTGGCTGGGAGCGAGCAGTACTTC. This gives the protein CAISENNAVAGSEQYF. The J gene is TRBJ2-7, the V gene TRBV10-3; tentative D call: TRBD2 (5 bases). Germline values: CDR1 ENHRY, CDR2 SYGVKD. The CDR3 length is 16 residues. Between the trimmed V and J ends, which lost 6 bases and 6 bases, there was a span of 24 bases.

This chain links TRBV5-1 with TRBJ2-7; 10 bases fit TRBD2. The CDR3 totals 19 residues. The germline V gene encodes CDR1 SGHRS and CDR2 YFSETQ. V lost 3 bases and J lost 2; bases outside the gene matches: 17. The CDR3 sequence: CASSWGTSAPLPRPYEQYF. DNA of the CDR3: TGCGCCAGCAGCTGGGGGACTAGCGCTCCTCTCCCCAGACCCTACGAGCAGTACTTC. The full variable domain, with the rest looked up from reference TRBV5-1 and TRBJ2-7, is KAGVTQTPRYLIKTRGQQVTLSCSPISGHRSVSWYQQTPGQGLQFLFEYFSETQRNKGNFPGRFSGRQFSNSRSEMNVSTLELGDSALYLCASSWGTSAPLPRPYEQYFGPGTRLTVT.

This clone was recorded once. The V call is TRBV7-9, the J call TRBJ1-3, with 7 bases that match TRBD1. Looked up from germline, CDR1 is SEHNR and CDR2 is FQNEAQ (reference sequence). There are 17 residues in the CDR3. Trimming cost V 6 bases and J 1 base; bases outside gene matches: 12. CDR3 DNA: TGTGCCAGCAGTCACCCGACAGGGATCTTTTCTGGAAACACCATATATTTT. Translated, it gives CASSHPTGIFSGNTIYF.

The chain uses TRBV6-4 and TRBJ2-1, with 8 bases aligning to TRBD2. The CDR3 is made up of 14 amino acids. V was clipped by 1 base and J by 14 bases; unmatched bases: 10. Germline V gives CDR1 MRHNA, CDR2 SNTAGT. In DNA form, the CDR3 reads TGTGCCAGCAGTGACTACCCGGGGGGGCCGTTAGAGTTCTTC. Its translation: CASSDYPGGPLEFF.

The chain uses TRBV6-1 and TRBJ1-5; D is perhaps TRBD1 (6 bases). The V end was cut by 2 bases, the J end by 2 bases, with 16 bases between. Germline V gene data show CDR1 as MNHNS and CDR2 as SASEGT. This CDR3 has 17 amino acids. The DNA of the CDR3 is TGTGCCAGCAGTGAATTGAGTCAGGGGTATGGCAATCAGCCCCAGCATTTT. It is translated as CASSELSQGYGNQPQHF.

The chain carries TRBV6-5 and TRBJ1-1; 7 nucleotides match TRBD1. The V gene end was trimmed by 2 bases and the J gene end by 4 bases; junction bases not matched to a gene: 4. The V gene's germline CDR1 is MNHEY and CDR2 SVGAGI. CDR3 length equals 14 residues. This CDR3 is CASSYTSGGTEAFF. In nucleotides, the CDR3 is TGTGCCAGCAGTTACACATCAGGGGGCACTGAAGCTTTCTTT.

The chain is built from TRBV5-1 and TRBJ1-3; D is unresolved. Germline V gene sequence: CDR1 SGHRS, CDR2 YFSETQ. V was clipped by 1 base and J by 9 bases, with 17 bases between them. The CDR3 extends over 15 amino acids. CDR3 sequence reads: CASSLLGLGWSTIYF. The CDR3 bases are TGCGCCAGCAGCTTGTTAGGCCTTGGGTGGAGCACCATATATTTT. Filled out from reference TRBV5-1 and TRBJ1-3, the complete variable domain reads KAGVTQTPRYLIKTRGQQVTLSCSPISGHRSVSWYQQTPGQGLQFLFEYFSETQRNKGNFPGRFSGRQFSNSRSEMNVSTLELGDSALYLCASSLLGLGWSTIYFGEGSWLTVV.

The rearrangement links TRBV18 to TRBJ2-2, with a weak D call TRBD1 (6 bases). The CDR3 sequence is 16 residues long. Trimming took off 5 bases at V and 0 bases at J, with 13 bases between the two ends. Germline V CDR1 and CDR2: KGHSH, LQKENI. In DNA, the CDR3 is TGTGCCAGCTCATCAGACAGGTTCGCGAACACCGGGGAGCTGTTTTTT. It translates to CASSSDRFANTGELFF.

This clone was found a few times. The CDR3 region has the DNA TGCGCCAGCAGCCAAGATCCGGAGCCCTCTGGAAACACCATATATTTT. This sequence encodes CASSQDPEPSGNTIYF. The chain couples TRBV4-3 to TRBJ1-3; D gene ambiguous. There are 16 residues in the CDR3. Germline V lookup: CDR1 LGHNA, CDR2 YSLEER. V dropped 0 bases and J dropped 0 bases, with 9 bases sitting between them.

The V gene is TRBV9, the J gene TRBJ2-7, with 7 nucleotides matching TRBD2. This CDR3 has 18 residues. With V trimmed by 2 bases and J by 0 bases, 14 bases remained unmatched. The germline V gene encodes CDR1 SGDLS and CDR2 YYNGEE. The CDR3 is CASSVSPPGLLSSYEQYF. The CDR3 DNA is TGTGCCAGCAGCGTTAGCCCTCCGGGACTATTAAGCTCCTACGAGCAGTACTTC. The variable domain in full, completed from reference TRBV9 and TRBJ2-7, reads DSGVTQTPKHLITATGQRVTLRCSPRSGDLSVYWYQQSLDQGLQFLIQYYNGEERAKGNILERFSAQQFPDLHSELNLSSLELGDSALYFCASSVSPPGLLSSYEQYFGPGTRLTVT.

The J gene is TRBJ2-3, the V gene TRBV4-1; D remains ambiguous. V lost 4 bases and J 6 bases, leaving 14 bases between the germline ends. The CDR3 consists of 14 residues. The germline gives CDR1 MGHRA, CDR2 YSYEKL. This CDR3 reads CASSPARYLDTQYF. DNA of the CDR3: TGCGCCAGCAGCCCCGCCCGGTATTTGGATACGCAGTATTTT.

This chain connects TRBV18 to TRBJ2-3; TRBD2 matches at 9 bases. Germline V lookup: CDR1 KGHSH, CDR2 LQKENI. The V gene end was trimmed by 6 bases and the J gene end by 6 bases; junction bases not matched to a gene: 4. The CDR3 has 13 amino acids. CDR3 protein: CASSLTSGDTQYF. The CDR3 bases are TGTGCCAGCTCGCTGACTAGCGGCGATACGCAGTATTTT. The whole variable domain, filled in from reference TRBV18 and TRBJ2-3, reads NAGVMQNPRHLVRRRGQEARLRCSPMKGHSHVYWYRQLPEEGLKFMVYLQKENIIDESGMPKERFSAEFPKEGPSILRIQQVVRGDSAAYFCASSLTSGDTQYFGPGTRLTVL.

The chain uses TRBV19 and TRBJ2-3, with D perhaps matching TRBD2 (5 bases). The CDR3 contains 13 residues. Germline assignment: CDR1 LNHDA and CDR2 SQIVND (reference sequence). Trimming took 3 bases from V and 5 from J, leaving 9 bases between them. DNA of the CDR3: TGTGCCAGTAGTATTCGAGGAGGAGATACGCAGTATTTT. It is translated as CASSIRGGDTQYF.